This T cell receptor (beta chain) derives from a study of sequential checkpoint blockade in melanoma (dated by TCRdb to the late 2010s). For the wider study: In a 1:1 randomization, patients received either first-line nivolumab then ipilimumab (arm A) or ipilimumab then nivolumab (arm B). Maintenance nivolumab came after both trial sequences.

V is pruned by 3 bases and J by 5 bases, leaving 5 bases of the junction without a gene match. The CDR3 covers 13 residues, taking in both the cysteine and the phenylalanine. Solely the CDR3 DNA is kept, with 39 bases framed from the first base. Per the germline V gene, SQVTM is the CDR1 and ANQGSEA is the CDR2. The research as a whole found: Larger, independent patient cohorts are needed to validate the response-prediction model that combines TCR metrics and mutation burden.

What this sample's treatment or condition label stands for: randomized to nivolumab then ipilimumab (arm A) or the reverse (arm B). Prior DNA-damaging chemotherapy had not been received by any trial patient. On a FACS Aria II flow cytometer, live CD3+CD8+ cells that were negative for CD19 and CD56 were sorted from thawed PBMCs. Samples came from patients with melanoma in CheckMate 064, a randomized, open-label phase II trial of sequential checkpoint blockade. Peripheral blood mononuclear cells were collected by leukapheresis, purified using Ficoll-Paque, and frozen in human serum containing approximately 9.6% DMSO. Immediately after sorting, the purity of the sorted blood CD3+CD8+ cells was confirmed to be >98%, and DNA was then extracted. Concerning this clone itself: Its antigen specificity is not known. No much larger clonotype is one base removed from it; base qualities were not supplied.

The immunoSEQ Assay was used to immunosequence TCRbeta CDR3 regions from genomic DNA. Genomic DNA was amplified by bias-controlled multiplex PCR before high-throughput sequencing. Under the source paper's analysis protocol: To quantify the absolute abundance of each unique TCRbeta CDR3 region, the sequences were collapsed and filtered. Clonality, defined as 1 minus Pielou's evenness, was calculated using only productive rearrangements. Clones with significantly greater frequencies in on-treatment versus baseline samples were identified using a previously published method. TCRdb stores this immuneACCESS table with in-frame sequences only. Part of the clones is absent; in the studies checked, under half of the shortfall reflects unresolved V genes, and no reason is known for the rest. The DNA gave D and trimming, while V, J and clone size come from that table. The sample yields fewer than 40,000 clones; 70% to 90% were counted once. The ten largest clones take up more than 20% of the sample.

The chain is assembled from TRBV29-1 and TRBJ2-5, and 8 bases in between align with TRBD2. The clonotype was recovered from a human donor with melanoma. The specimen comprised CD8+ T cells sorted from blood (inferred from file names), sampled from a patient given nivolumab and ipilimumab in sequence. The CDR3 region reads CSVDGGGLETQYF. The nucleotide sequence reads TGCAGCGTTGATGGCGGGGGGTTGGAGACCCAGTACTTC.